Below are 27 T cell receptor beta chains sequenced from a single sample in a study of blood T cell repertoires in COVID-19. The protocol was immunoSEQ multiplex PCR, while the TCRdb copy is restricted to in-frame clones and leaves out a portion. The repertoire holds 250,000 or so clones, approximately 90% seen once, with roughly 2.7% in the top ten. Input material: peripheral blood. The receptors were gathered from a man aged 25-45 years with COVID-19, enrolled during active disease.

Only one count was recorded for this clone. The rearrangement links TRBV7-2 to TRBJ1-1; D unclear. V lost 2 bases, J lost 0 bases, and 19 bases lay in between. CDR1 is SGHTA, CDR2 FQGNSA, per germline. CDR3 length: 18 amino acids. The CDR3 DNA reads TGTGCCAGCAGCTTAATACCCCTTTTGGGAGTTATGAACACTGAAGCTTTCTTT. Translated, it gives CASSLIPLLGVMNTEAFF.

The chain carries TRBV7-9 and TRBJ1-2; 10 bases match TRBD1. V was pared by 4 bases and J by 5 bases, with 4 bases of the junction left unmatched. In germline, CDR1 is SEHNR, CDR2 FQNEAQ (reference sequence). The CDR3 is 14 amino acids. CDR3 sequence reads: CASSSTGGSYGYTF. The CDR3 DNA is TGTGCCAGCAGCTCGACAGGGGGCTCGTATGGCTACACCTTC.

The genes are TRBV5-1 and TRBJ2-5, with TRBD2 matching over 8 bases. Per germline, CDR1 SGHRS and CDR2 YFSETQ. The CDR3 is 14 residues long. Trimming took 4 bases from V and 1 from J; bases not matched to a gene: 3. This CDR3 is CASSATSGQETQYF. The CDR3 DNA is TGCGCCAGCAGCGCAACTAGCGGCCAAGAGACCCAGTACTTC.

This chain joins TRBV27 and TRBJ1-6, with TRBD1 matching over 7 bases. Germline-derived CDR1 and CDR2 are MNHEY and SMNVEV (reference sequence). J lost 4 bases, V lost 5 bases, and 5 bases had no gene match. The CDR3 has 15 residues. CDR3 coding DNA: TGTGCCAGCAGTCCTCGGACAGGTTATAATTCACCCCTCCACTTT. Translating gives CASSPRTGYNSPLHF.

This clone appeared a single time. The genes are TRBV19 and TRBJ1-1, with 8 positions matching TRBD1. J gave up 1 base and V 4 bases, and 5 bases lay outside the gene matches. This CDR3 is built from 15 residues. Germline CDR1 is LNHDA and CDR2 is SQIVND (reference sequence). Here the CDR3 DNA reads TGTGCCAGTAGTAAGGGACAGGTACCGAACACTGAAGCTTTCTTT. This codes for CASSKGQVPNTEAFF.

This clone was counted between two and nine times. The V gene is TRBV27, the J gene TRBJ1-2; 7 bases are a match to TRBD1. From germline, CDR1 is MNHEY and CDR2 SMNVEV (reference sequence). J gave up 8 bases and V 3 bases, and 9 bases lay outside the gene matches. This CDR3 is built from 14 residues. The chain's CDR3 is CASSLTGTFKGYTF. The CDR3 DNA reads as TGTGCCAGCAGTTTGACAGGGACATTCAAGGGCTACACCTTC.

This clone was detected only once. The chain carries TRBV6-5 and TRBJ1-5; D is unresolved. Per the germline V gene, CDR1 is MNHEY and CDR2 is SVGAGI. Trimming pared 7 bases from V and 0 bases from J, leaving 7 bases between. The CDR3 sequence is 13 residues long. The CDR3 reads CASTGSSNQPQHF. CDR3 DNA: TGTGCCAGCACGGGATCTAGCAATCAGCCCCAGCATTTT.

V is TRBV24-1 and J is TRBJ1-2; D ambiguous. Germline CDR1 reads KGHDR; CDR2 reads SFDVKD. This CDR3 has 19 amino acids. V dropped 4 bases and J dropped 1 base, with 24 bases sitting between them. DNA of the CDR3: TGTGCCACCAGTGACACGAAAAGCCAGACGTTGTCGGGTAACTATGGCTACACCTTC. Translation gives CATSDTKSQTLSGNYGYTF.

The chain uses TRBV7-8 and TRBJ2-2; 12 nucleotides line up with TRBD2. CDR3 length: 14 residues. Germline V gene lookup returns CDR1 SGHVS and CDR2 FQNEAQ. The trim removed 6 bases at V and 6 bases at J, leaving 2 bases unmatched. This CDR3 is CASRLAGGSGELFF. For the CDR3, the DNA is TGTGCCAGCAGACTAGCGGGGGGATCCGGGGAGCTGTTTTTT.

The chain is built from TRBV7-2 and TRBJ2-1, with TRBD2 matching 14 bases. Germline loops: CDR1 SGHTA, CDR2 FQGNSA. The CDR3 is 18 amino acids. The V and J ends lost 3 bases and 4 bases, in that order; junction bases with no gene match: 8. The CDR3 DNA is TGTGCCAGCAGCTTGGGACTAGCGGGAGTGCGCAGTTACAATGAGCAGTTCTTC. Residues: CASSLGLAGVRSYNEQFF.

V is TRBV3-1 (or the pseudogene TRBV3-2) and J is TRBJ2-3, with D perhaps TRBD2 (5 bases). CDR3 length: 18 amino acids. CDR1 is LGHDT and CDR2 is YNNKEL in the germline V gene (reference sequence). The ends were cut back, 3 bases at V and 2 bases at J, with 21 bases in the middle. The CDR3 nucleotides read TGTGCCAGCAGCCACGAACTAAAACCCGGGATATTCACAGATACGCAGTATTTT. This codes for CASSHELKPGIFTDTQYF.

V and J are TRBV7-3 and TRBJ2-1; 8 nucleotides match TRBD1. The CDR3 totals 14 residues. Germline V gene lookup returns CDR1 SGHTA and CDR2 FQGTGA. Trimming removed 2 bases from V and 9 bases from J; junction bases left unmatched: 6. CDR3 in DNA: TGTGCCAGCAGCTTAGCTCAGGGGGCAGCTGAGCAGTTCTTC. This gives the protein CASSLAQGAAEQFF.

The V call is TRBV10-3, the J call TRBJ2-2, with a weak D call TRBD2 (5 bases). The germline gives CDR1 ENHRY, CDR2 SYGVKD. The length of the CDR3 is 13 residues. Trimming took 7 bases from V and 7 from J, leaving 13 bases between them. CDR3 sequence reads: CAITPGVDGELFF. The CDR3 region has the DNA TGTGCCATCACCCCCGGGGTCGACGGGGAGCTGTTTTTT.

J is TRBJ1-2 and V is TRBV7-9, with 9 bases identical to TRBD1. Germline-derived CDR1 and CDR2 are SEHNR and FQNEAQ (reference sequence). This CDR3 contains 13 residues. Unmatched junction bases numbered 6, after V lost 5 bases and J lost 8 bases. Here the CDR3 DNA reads TGTGCCAGCAGCGGGGACAGGGAGAAAGGCTACACCTTC. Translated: CASSGDREKGYTF.

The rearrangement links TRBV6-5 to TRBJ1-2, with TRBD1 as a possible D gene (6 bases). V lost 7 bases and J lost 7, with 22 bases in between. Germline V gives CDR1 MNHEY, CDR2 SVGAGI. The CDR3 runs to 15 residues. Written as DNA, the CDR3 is TGTGCCAGCACCCCAGGGAACCGGGGGGCGGGTGGCTACACCTTC. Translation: CASTPGNRGAGGYTF.

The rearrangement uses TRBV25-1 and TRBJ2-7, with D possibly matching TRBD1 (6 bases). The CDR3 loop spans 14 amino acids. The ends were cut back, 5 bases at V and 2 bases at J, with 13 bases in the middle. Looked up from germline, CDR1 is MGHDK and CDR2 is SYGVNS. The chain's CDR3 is CASSPPGHPYEQYF. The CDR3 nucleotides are TGTGCCAGCAGTCCCCCGGGACACCCCTACGAGCAGTACTTC.

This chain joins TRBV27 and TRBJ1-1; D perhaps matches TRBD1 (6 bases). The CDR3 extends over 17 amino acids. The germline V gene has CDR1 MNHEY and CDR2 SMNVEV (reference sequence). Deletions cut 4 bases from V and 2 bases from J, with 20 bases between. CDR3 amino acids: CASSYYQGTVGNTEAFF. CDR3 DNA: TGTGCCAGCAGTTATTACCAGGGGACCGTTGGAAACACTGAAGCTTTCTTT.

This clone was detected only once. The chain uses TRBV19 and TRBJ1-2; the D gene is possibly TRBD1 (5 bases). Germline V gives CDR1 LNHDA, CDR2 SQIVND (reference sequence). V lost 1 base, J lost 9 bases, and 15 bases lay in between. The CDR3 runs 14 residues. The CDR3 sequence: CASSIAGMGLRYTF. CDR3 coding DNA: TGTGCCAGTAGTATAGCAGGGATGGGACTACGCTACACCTTC. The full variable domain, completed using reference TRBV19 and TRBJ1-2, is DGGITQSPKYLFRKEGQNVTLSCEQNLNHDAMYWYRQDPGQGLRLIYYSQIVNDFQKGDIAEGYSVSREKKESFPLTVTSAQKNPTAFYLCASSIAGMGLRYTFGSGTRLTVV.

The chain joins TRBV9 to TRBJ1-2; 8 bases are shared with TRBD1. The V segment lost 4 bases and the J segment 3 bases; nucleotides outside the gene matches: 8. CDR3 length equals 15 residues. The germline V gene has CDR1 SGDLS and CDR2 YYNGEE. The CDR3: CASSFSTGAHYGYTF. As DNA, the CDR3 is TGTGCCAGCAGCTTTTCGACAGGGGCCCACTATGGCTACACCTTC. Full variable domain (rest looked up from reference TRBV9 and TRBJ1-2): DSGVTQTPKHLITATGQRVTLRCSPRSGDLSVYWYQQSLDQGLQFLIQYYNGEERAKGNILERFSAQQFPDLHSELNLSSLELGDSALYFCASSFSTGAHYGYTFGSGTRLTVV.

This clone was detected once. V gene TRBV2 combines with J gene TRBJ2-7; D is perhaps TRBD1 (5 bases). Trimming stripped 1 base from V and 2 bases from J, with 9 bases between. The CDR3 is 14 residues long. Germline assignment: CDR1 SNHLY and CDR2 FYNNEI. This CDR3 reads CASSEGRGTYEQYF. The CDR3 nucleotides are TGTGCCAGCAGTGAAGGTAGGGGAACCTACGAGCAGTACTTC. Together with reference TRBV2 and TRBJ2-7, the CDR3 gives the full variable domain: EPEVTQTPSHQVTQMGQEVILRCVPISNHLYFYWYRQILGQKVEFLVSFYNNEISEKSEIFDDQFSVERPDGSNFTLKIRSTKLEDSAMYFCASSEGRGTYEQYFGPGTRLTVT.

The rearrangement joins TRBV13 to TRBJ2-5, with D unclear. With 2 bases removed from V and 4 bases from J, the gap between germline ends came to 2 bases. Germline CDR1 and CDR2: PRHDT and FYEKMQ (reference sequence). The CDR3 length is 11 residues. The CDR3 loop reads CASSLRETQYF. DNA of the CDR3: TGTGCCAGCAGCTTACGAGAGACCCAGTACTTC. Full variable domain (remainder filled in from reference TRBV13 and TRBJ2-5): AAGVIQSPRHLIKEKRETATLKCYPIPRHDTVYWYQQGPGQDPQFLISFYEKMQSDKGSIPDRFSAQQFSDYHSELNMSSLELGDSALYFCASSLRETQYFGPGTRLLVL.

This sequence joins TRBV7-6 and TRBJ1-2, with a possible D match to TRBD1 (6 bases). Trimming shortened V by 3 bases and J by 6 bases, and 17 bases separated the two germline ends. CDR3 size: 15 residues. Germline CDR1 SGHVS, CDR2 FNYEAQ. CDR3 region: CASSLDPRGENGYTF. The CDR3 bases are TGTGCCAGCAGCTTGGACCCCAGGGGAGAGAATGGCTACACCTTC.

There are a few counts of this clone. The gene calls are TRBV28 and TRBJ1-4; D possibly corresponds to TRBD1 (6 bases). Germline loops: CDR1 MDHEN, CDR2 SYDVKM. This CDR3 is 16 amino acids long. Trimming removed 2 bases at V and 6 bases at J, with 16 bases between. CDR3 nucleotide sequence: TGTGCCAGCAGTTTACTCCGGACAGCGGAGGATGAAAAACTGTTTTTT. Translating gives CASSLLRTAEDEKLFF.

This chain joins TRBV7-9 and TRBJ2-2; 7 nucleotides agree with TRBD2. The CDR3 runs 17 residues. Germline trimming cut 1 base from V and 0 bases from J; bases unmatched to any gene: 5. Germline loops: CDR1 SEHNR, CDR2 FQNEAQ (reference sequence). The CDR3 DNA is TGTGCCAGCAGCTTAGTAGCGGGCCTAACGAACACCGGGGAGCTGTTTTTT. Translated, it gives CASSLVAGLTNTGELFF.

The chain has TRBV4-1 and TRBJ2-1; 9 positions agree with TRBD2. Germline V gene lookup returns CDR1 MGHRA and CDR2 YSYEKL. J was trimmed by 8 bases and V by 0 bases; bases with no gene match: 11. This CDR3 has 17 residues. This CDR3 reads CASSQDLSRGGADEQFF. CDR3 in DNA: TGCGCCAGCAGCCAAGATTTATCCCGCGGGGGGGCCGATGAGCAGTTCTTC.

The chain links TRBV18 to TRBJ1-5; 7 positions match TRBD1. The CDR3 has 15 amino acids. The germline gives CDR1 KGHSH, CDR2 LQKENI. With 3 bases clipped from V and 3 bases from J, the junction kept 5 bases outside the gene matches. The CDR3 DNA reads TGTGCCAGCTCACCCGCGGGACAGTTCAATCAGCCCCAGCATTTT. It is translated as CASSPAGQFNQPQHF.

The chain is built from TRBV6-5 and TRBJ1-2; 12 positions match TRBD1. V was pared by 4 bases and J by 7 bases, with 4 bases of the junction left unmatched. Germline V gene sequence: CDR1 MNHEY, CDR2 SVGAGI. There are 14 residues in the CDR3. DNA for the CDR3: TGTGCCAGCAGTTGGGGACAGGGGGCGTTTGGCTACACCTTC. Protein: CASSWGQGAFGYTF.